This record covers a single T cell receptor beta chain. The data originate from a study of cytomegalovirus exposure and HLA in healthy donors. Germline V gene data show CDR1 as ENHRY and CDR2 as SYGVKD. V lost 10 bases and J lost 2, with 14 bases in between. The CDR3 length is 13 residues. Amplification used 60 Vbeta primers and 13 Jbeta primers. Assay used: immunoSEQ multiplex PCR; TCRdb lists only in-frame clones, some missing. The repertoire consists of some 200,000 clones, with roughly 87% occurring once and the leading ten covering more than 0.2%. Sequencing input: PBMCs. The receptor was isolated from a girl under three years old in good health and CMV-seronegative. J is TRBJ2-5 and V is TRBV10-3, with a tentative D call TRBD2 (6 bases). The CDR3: CATVRDLQETQYF. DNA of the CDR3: TGTGCCACCGTCCGGGACTTACAAGAGACCCAGTACTTC.